Described below is a single T cell receptor (beta chain) sequence and its context. Its antigen is still unknown. No base quality information exists; no much larger clone differs at one position. The CDR3 has 14 amino acids, counting the end cysteine and phenylalanine. Only the CDR3 DNA is retained, 42 bases long and in frame from the first base. As encoded in the germline V gene (reference sequence), CDR1 is LNHNV while CDR2 is YYDKDF. After removal of 5 bases from V and 7 bases from J, the junction retains 9 bases not matched to a gene. The sample is drawn from a study of CD8 T cells in Susac syndrome (dated by TCRdb to the late 2010s). A note on the overall study: Repertoire sequencing was used to test whether CD8+ T cell activation and differentiation in Susac syndrome was antigen driven.

General study outcomes and caveats: The study acknowledged that relatively few individuals were included in the TCR sequencing and HLA analysis.

Peripheral blood CD8+ and CD4+ T cells from healthy donors, Susac syndrome patients and multiple sclerosis patients were profiled using high-throughput TCR beta sequencing. Treatment-naive patients with stable or active relapsing-remitting disease fulfilling revised McDonald criteria were used as multiple sclerosis controls. Bulk CD8+ and CD4+ T cells were purified magnetically by negative isolation, whereas CD8+ TEMRA cells were enriched by FACS. Blood was collected in EDTA tubes and processed within 24 hours, with PBMCs isolated through density gradient centrifugation. PBMCs intended for TCR sequencing were cryopreserved in liquid nitrogen and thawed later in a water bath at 37 degrees C. The sorted or isolated CD4+, CD8+ and CD8+ TEMRA cells reached a purity of at least 90%. RNA was extracted using the RNeasy kit, and roughly 0.5 to 1 ug of the RNA was reverse transcribed with random hexamers. The immunoSEQ multiplex PCR assay, which covers 54 Vbeta and 13 Jbeta segments, was used to amplify TCR beta CDR3 regions. To correct PCR amplification bias, a synthetic template baseline was used for both primer optimization and computational correction. The authors' pipeline ran thus. Only productive sequences were kept, with reads annotated to V, D and J genes according to IMGT and analyzed in immunoSEQ Analyzer. Clonality was calculated as one minus the Shannon entropy normalized by log2 of the number of productive unique sequences. Public and private clones were assessed among the 100 most prevalent clones of each patient and control. A clone was defined as Susac-specific if it was absent from the healthy and MS cohorts, from some 980 published viral clones and from other ImmuneACCESS disease sequences. TCRdb took the public reads, trimmed them with fastp at Q25, ran MiXCR for clone calling and kept in-frame beta chains. Each CDR3 protein gets just one entry, which takes the most common genes and DNA from the rows behind it. TCRdb assigned the V and J calls; the authors' analysis was not used. The sample profile shows about 210,000 distinct CDR3 sequences; over 90% of them were found once. The ten largest clones add up to about 0.08% of the sample.

Sequencing used CD4+ T cells from PBMCs. The chain is assembled from TRBV15 and TRBJ1-2; TRBD1 aligns with 8 central bases. This TCR derives from a human donor with multiple sclerosis. The nucleotide sequence reads as follows: TGTGCCACCAGCCGGGAGATCGGACAGGGTGGCTACACCTTC. Translated, this is CATSREIGQGGYTF.